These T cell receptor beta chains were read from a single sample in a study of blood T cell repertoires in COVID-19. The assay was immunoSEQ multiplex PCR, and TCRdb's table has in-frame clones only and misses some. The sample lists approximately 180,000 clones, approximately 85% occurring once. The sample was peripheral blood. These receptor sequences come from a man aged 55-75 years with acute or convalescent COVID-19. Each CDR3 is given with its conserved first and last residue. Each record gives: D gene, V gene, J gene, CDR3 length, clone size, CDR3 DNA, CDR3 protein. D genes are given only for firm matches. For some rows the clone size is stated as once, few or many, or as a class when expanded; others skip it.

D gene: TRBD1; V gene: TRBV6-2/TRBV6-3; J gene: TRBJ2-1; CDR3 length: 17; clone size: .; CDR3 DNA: TGTGCCAGCAGTTACAGTGGTTCGGGACAGGGTTACAATGAGCAGTTCTTC; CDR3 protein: CASSYSGSGQGYNEQFF
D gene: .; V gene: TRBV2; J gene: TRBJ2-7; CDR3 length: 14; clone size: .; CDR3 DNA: TGTGCCAGCAGTCCCGACAATAACTCCTACGAGCAGTACTTC; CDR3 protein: CASSPDNNSYEQYF
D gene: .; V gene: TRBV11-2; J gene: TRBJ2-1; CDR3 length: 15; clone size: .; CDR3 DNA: TGTGCCAGCAGCTTTCAGCGGAGCTCCTACAATGAGCAGTTCTTC; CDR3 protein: CASSFQRSSYNEQFF
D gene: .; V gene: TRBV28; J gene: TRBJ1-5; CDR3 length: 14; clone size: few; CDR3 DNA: TGTGCCAGCAGTCCAGGAGGGGAGGGACAGCCCCAGCATTTT; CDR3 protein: CASSPGGEGQPQHF
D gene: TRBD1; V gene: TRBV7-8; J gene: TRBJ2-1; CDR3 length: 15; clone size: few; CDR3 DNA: TGTGCCAGCAGCGTAACGGGACAGGGCTACAATGAGCAGTTCTTC; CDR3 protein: CASSVTGQGYNEQFF
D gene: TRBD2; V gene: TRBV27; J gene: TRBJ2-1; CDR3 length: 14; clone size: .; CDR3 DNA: TGTGCCAGCAGGGGACTAGCGGGAGGTAATGAGCAGTTCTTC; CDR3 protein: CASRGLAGGNEQFF
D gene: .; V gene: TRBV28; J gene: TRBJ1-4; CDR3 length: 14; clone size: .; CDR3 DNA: TGTGCCAGCAGTTTAGTTCGGAGAGGAGAAAAACTGTTTTTT; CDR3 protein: CASSLVRRGEKLFF
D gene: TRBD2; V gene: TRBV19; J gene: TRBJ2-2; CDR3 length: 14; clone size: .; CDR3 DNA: TGTGCCAGTAGTACTAGCGGGGGGACCGGGGAGCTGTTTTTT; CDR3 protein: CASSTSGGTGELFF
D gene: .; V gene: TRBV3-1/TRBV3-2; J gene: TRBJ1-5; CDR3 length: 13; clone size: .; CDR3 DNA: TGTGCCAGCAGTTATATTAGCGATCAGCCCCAGCATTTT; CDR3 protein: CASSYISDQPQHF
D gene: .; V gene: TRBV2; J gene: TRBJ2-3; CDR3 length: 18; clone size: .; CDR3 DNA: TGTGCCAGCAGTGAAGCGCTTCGTAGACAGGAGCGAACAGATACGCAGTATTTT; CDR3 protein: CASSEALRRQERTDTQYF
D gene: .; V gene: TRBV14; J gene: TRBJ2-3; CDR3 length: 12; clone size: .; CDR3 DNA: TGTGCCAGCAGCCAAAGAGTTGATACGCAGTATTTT; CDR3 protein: CASSQRVDTQYF
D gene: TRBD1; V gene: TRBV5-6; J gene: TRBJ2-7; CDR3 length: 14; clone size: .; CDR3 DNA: TGTGCCAGCAGCCCGGGGACAGGGGGGCTTAAGCAGTACTTC; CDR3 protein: CASSPGTGGLKQYF
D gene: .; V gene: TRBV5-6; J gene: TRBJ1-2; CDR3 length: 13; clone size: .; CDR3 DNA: TGTGCCAGCAGCTTGGTAATTTCCCATGGCTACACCTTC; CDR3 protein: CASSLVISHGYTF
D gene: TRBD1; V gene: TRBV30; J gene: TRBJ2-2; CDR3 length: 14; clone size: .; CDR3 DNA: TGTGCTGCCCCCGGGACAGGGGAGACCGGGGAGCTGTTTTTT; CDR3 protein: CAAPGTGETGELFF
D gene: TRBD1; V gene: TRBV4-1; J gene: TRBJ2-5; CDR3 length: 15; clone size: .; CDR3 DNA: TGCGCCAGCAGCGACCGGGACAGACTACAAGAGACCCAGTACTTC; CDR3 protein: CASSDRDRLQETQYF
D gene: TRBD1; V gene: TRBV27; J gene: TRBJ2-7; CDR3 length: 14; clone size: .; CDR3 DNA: TGTGCCAGCAGTTTTAGGGGACAGGGCTACGAGCAGTACTTC; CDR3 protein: CASSFRGQGYEQYF
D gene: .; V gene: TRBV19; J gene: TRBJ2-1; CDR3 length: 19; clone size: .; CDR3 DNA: TGTGCCAGTAGTATATCTATCGTTCTTTCCTCGAGCTCCTACAATGAGCAGTTCTTC; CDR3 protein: CASSISIVLSSSSYNEQFF
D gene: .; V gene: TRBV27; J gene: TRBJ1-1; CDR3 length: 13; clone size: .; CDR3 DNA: TGTGCCAGCAGTTTATATCCAGGGTGGGGCGCTTTCTTT; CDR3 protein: CASSLYPGWGAFF
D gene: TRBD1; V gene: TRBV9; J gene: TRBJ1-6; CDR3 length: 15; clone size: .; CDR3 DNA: TGTGCCAGCAGCGTACGGACAGGAGATAATTCACCCCTCCACTTT; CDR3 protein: CASSVRTGDNSPLHF
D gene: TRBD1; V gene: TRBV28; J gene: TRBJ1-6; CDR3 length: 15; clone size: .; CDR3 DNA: TGTGCCAGCAGACCAACGACAGGGGGCAATTCACCCCTCCACTTT; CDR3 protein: CASRPTTGGNSPLHF
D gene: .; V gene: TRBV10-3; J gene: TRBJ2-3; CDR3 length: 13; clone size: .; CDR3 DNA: TGTGCCATCAGTACAGATCCCACAGATACGCAGTATTTT; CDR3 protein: CAISTDPTDTQYF
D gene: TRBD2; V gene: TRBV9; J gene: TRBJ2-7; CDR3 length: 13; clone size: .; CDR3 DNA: TGTGCCAGCAGCGTAGTTCCGGGGGGCGAGCAGTACTTC; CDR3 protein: CASSVVPGGEQYF
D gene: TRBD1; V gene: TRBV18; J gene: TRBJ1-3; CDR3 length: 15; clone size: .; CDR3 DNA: TGTGCCAGCTCACCAGGGACAGGCTCTGGAAACACCATATATTTT; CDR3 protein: CASSPGTGSGNTIYF
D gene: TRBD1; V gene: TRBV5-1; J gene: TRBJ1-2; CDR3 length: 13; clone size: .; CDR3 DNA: TGCGCCAGCAGCTTGACAGGGGACTATGGCTACACCTTC; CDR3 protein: CASSLTGDYGYTF
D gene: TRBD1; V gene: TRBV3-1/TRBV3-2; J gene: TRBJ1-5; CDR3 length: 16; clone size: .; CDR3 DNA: TGTGCCAGCAGCCAAGGGCCCGGGACAGGAGGGCAGCCCCAGCATTTT; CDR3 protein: CASSQGPGTGGQPQHF
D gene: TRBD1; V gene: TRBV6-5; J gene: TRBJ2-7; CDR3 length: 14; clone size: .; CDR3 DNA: TGTGCCAGCATACGAGAGACAGGGTTCTACGAGCAGTACTTC; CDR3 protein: CASIRETGFYEQYF
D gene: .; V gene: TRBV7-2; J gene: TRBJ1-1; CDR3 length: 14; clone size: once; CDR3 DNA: TGTGCCAGCAGCACAACGACATGGAACACTGAAGCTTTCTTT; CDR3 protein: CASSTTTWNTEAFF
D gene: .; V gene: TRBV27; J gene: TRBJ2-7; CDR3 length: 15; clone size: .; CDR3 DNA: TGTGCCAGCAGTTTATCAGGAGGAGGGGATTACGAGCAGTACTTC; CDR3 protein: CASSLSGGGDYEQYF
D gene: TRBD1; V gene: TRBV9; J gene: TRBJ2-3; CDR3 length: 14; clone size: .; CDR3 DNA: TGTGCCAGCACCACCGGGACAGGGCCAGATACGCAGTATTTT; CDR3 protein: CASTTGTGPDTQYF
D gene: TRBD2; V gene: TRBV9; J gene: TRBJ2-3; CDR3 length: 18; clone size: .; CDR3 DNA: TGTGCCAGCAGCGTAGTGGGACTAGCGGGAGGTTTCACAGATACGCAGTATTTT; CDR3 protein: CASSVVGLAGGFTDTQYF
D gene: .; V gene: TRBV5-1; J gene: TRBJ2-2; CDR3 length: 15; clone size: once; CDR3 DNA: TGCGCCAGCAGCAAAGCACAGGTGAACACCGGGGAGCTGTTTTTT; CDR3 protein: CASSKAQVNTGELFF
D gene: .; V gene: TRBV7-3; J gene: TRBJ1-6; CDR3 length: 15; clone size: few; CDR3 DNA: TGTGCCAGCAGCTTAAAGCCGGTTCGTGATTCACCCCTCCACTTT; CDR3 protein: CASSLKPVRDSPLHF
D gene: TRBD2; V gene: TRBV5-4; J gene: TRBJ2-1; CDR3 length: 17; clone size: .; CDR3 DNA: TGTGCCAGCAGCCCAAGACAGGGACTAGCGGGAAGGAATGAGCAGTTCTTC; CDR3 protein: CASSPRQGLAGRNEQFF
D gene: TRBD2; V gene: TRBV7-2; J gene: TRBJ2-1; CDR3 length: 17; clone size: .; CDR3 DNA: TGTGCCAGCAGCTTAGGATATCGGGGGACTAGAGTCAATGAGCAGTTCTTC; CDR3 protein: CASSLGYRGTRVNEQFF
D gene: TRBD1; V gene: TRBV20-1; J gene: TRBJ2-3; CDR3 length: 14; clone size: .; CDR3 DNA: TGCAGTGCTAGTCCCGGACAGGGGGGAGATACGCAGTATTTT; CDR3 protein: CSASPGQGGDTQYF
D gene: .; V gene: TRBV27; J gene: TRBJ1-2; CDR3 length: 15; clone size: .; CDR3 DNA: TGTGCCAGCAGTTTACAGGCAGCCCATAACTATGGCTACACCTTC; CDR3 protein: CASSLQAAHNYGYTF
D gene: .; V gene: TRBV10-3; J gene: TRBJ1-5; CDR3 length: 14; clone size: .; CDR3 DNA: TGTGCCATCAGTGAGTCGCAGGGGAATCAGCCCCAGCATTTT; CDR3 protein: CAISESQGNQPQHF
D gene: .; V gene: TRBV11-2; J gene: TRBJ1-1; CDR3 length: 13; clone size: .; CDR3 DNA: TGTGCCAGCAGACAACAGGGTAACACTGAAGCTTTCTTT; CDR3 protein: CASRQQGNTEAFF
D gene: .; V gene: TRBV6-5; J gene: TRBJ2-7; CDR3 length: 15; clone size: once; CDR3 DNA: TGTGCCAGCAGGGGGGGGACAGGCCCGTTTTTGGAGCAGTACTTC; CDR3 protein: CASRGGTGPFLEQYF